The 16 T cell receptor beta chains listed next were all sequenced from one sample in a study of blood T cell repertoires in COVID-19. The assay was immunoSEQ multiplex PCR, and TCRdb's table has in-frame clones only and misses some. The sample records 55,000 to 90,000 clones, about 90% being singletons. Sequenced input: peripheral blood. The receptors stem from a human donor with active COVID-19. The donor label of this sample is uncertain.

V and J are TRBV2 and TRBJ2-1; 7 nucleotides agree with TRBD2. Looked up from germline, CDR1 is SNHLY and CDR2 is FYNNEI. This CDR3 comprises 12 residues. CDR3 sequence: CATSAEVNEQFF. CDR3 nucleotide sequence: TGTGCAACTAGCGCAGAGGTCAATGAGCAGTTCTTC. Full variable domain (missing parts from reference TRBV2 and TRBJ2-1): EPEVTQTPSHQVTQMGQEVILRCVPISNHLYFYWYRQILGQKVEFLVSFYNNEISEKSEIFDDQFSVERPDGSNFTLKIRSTKLEDSAMYFCATSAEVNEQFFGPGTRLTVL.

The genes are TRBV5-8 and TRBJ2-3; perhaps TRBD2 as D (6 bases). Trimming shortened V by 1 base and J by 3 bases, and 9 bases separated the two germline ends. The CDR3 loop spans 14 amino acids. CDR1 is SGHTS, CDR2 YDEGEE, per germline. CDR3 residues: CASSLSAGTDTQYF. DNA for the CDR3: TGTGCCAGCAGCTTGTCCGCGGGAACAGATACGCAGTATTTT.

The gene calls are TRBV2 and TRBJ2-1; the match to TRBD2 covers 11 bases. The CDR3 is 15 residues long. After removal of 6 bases from V and 11 bases from J, the junction contained 12 bases not matched to a gene. From germline, CDR1 is SNHLY and CDR2 FYNNEI. The CDR3 DNA follows: TGTGCCAGCAGACCCGGGACTAGCGGAGGCTCCAAGCAGTTCTTC. It translates to CASRPGTSGGSKQFF.

V and J are TRBV7-2 and TRBJ2-1; D is possibly TRBD2 (5 bases). This CDR3 region has 16 residues. CDR1 and CDR2 from the germline V gene are SGHTA and FQGNSA. V lost 5 bases to trimming and J lost 0 bases, with 14 bases between them. The chain's CDR3 is CASSPSGLYSYNEQFF. In DNA, the CDR3 is TGTGCCAGCAGCCCCAGCGGTCTATACTCCTACAATGAGCAGTTCTTC.

The chain joins TRBV30 to TRBJ1-2; TRBD1 agrees at 7 bases. Per germline, CDR1 GTSNPN and CDR2 SVGIG (reference sequence). The CDR3 totals 13 residues. V was clipped by 4 bases and J by 2 bases; unmatched bases: 4. CDR3 nucleotide sequence: TGTGCCTGGAACCCGACAGGGAACTATGGCTACACCTTC. This encodes CAWNPTGNYGYTF.

This chain connects TRBV11-1 to TRBJ1-1; TRBD1 matches 8 bases. The CDR3 runs to 15 residues. Germline lookup yields CDR1 SGHAT and CDR2 FQDESV (reference sequence). V was clipped by 6 bases and J by 0 bases; unmatched bases: 6. The CDR3 reads CASRPRDRMNTEAFF. The CDR3 DNA reads as TGTGCCAGCAGACCGAGGGACAGGATGAACACTGAAGCTTTCTTT.

This clone has just a few counts. The rearrangement joins TRBV30 to TRBJ1-6, with a possible D match to TRBD1 (6 bases). V shed 5 bases and J shed 7 bases, with 15 bases lying between them. The germline V gene has CDR1 GTSNPN and CDR2 SVGIG (reference sequence). CDR3 length: 14 residues. The CDR3: CAWGPTGWNSPLHF. The CDR3, as DNA: TGTGCCTGGGGCCCAACAGGGTGGAATTCACCCCTCCACTTT. The variable domain in full, completed from reference TRBV30 and TRBJ1-6, reads SQTIHQWPATLVQPVGSPLSLECTVEGTSNPNLYWYRQAAGRGLQLLFYSVGIGQISSEVPQNLSASRPQDRQFILSSKKLLLSDSGFYLCAWGPTGWNSPLHFGNGTRLTVT.

The rearrangement links TRBV11-3 to TRBJ2-3; 8 nucleotides align to TRBD2. The germline gives CDR1 SGHNT, CDR2 YENEEA. The CDR3 runs 14 residues. V was pared by 6 bases and J by 10 bases, with 12 bases of the junction left unmatched. CDR3 amino acids: CASSTSGALRSQYF. The CDR3 region has the DNA TGTGCCAGCAGTACTAGCGGAGCCCTGAGGTCGCAGTATTTT.

This clone was counted once. The genes are TRBV11-2 and TRBJ2-1; 8 bases match TRBD2. J gave up 8 bases and V 3 bases, and 15 bases lay outside the gene matches. Germline V gene data show CDR1 as SGHAT and CDR2 as FQNNGV. The CDR3 spans 17 residues. CDR3 nucleotides: TGTGCCAGCAGCTTGGGCGATGGGCGGGAGGACGGGGATGAGCAGTTCTTC. It encodes CASSLGDGREDGDEQFF.

J is TRBJ1-2 and V is TRBV12-3 or TRBV12-4; no firm D call. V was pared by 1 base and J by 5 bases, with 5 bases between. The CDR3 sequence is 12 residues long. The CDR3 protein is CASSLGEYGYTF. The CDR3 DNA reads TGTGCCAGCAGTTTAGGAGAATATGGCTACACCTTC.

The V call is TRBV12-5, the J call TRBJ2-1; 8 bases are shared with TRBD2. Per germline, CDR1 LGHNT and CDR2 FRNRAP. The CDR3 loop spans 16 amino acids. Unmatched junction bases numbered 8, after V lost 6 bases and J lost 1 base. In DNA, the CDR3 is TGTGCTAGTGGACCCCGGACTAGCAGTTCCTACAATGAGCAGTTCTTC. Encoded protein: CASGPRTSSSYNEQFF.

This clone was detected once. The J gene is TRBJ2-1, the V gene TRBV6-6, with 7 nucleotides matching TRBD2. Per the germline V gene, CDR1 is MNHNY and CDR2 is SVGAGI (reference sequence). The CDR3 totals 16 residues. Trimming at V came to 7 bases and at J to 6 bases, leaving 15 bases not matched to a gene. The DNA of the CDR3 is TGTGCCAGCACCCGAGGAAGCGGGAACCGAGGCAATGAGCAGTTCTTC. Translated, it gives CASTRGSGNRGNEQFF.

The sample holds one count of this clone. V is TRBV24-1 and J is TRBJ2-1; TRBD2 agrees at 14 bases. Germline V gene data show CDR1 as KGHDR and CDR2 as SFDVKD. The CDR3 loop spans 17 amino acids. V lost 9 bases to trimming and J lost 0 bases; unmatched junction nucleotides: 6. The CDR3 nucleotides read TGTGCCACCGGGACTAGCGGGAGCCTAAGCTCCTACAATGAGCAGTTCTTC. Translated, it gives CATGTSGSLSSYNEQFF.

J is TRBJ2-3 and V is TRBV14; no firm D call. The CDR3 totals 13 residues. Germline values: CDR1 SGHDN, CDR2 FVKESK. V was pared by 1 base and J by 3 bases, with 5 bases between. CDR3 coding DNA: TGTGCCAGCAGCCAAGGGCGGACAGATACGCAGTATTTT. Its translation: CASSQGRTDTQYF.

The chain recombines TRBV29-1 with TRBJ2-7; TRBD2 agrees at 9 bases. The germline V gene encodes CDR1 SQVTM and CDR2 ANQGSEA. There are 12 residues in the CDR3. Trimming removed 8 bases from V and 0 bases from J; junction bases left unmatched: 2. The CDR3 reads CSTTSGSYEQYF. The CDR3 region has the DNA TGCAGCACGACTAGCGGCTCCTACGAGCAGTACTTC.

This chain uses TRBV19 with TRBJ2-7; possibly TRBD1 for D (6 bases). The V end was cut by 4 bases, the J end by 4 bases, with 11 bases between. The CDR3 contains 13 residues. Germline V gene sequence: CDR1 LNHDA, CDR2 SQIVND (reference sequence). CDR3 DNA sequence: TGTGCCAGTAGTACAGGGGTGGGATACGAGCAGTACTTC. Translation gives CASSTGVGYEQYF.